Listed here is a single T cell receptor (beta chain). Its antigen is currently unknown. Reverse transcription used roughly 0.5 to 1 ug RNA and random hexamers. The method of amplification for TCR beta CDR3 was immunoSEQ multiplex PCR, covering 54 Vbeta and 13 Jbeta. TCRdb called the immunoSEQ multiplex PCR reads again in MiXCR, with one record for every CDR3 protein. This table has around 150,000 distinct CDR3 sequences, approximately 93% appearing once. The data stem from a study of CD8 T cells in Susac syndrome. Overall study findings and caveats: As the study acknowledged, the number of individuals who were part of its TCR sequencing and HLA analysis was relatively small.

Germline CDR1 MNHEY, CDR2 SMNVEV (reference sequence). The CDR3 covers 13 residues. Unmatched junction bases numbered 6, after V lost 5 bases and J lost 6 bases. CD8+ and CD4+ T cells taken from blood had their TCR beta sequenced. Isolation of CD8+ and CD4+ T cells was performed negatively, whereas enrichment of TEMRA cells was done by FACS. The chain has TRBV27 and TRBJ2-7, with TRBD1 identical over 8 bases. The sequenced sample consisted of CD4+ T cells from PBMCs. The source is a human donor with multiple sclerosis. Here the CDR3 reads CASSPTGVREQYF. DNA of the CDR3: TGTGCCAGCAGTCCGACAGGGGTCCGCGAGCAGTACTTC.